Listed here are 32 T cell receptor beta chains from one sample, sequenced in a study of OX40 agonist ivuxolimab in advanced cancers. The method was immunoSEQ multiplex PCR; TCRdb's version includes in-frame clones alone and lacks a portion of them. The table lists about 20,000 clones, about 71% of them singletons. Source: CD4+ or CD8+ T cells sorted from blood, taken in a trial of the OX40 agonist ivuxolimab. The source is an adult with an advanced solid tumor such as melanoma, head and neck, liver or kidney cancer.

In DNA form, the CDR3 reads TGTGCCAGCAGTTCGTTCTCTGGTTACACCTTC. Its translation: CASSSFSGYTF. The chain has TRBV6-5 and TRBJ1-2; D remains ambiguous. The CDR3 totals 11 residues. CDR1 is MNHEY, CDR2 SVGAGI, per germline. V was pared by 4 bases and J by 11 bases, with 11 bases between.

Turning to this clone: At one end, the junction sequence differs from germline, possibly due to a read error. The J gene is TRBJ2-7, the V gene TRBV25-1; tentative D call: TRBD1 (5 bases). The CDR3 spans 11 residues. Germline lookup yields CDR1 MGHDK and CDR2 SYGVNS. The CDR3 DNA reads TGTGCCAGCAGTGGGTTAAAGGGGTTCCTCTTC. This gives the protein CASSGLKGFLF.

V gene TRBV5-6 combines with J gene TRBJ2-1; 7 positions agree with TRBD1. The junction had 8 bases not matched to a gene; V was cut back by 4 bases and J by 10 bases. Germline CDR1 SGHDT, CDR2 YYEEEE. The CDR3 loop spans 13 amino acids. CDR3 sequence: CASSIQGSREQFF. DNA for the CDR3: TGTGCCAGCAGCATACAGGGGAGCCGGGAGCAGTTCTTC.

J is TRBJ2-7 and V is TRBV6-1; TRBD1 or TRBD2 may be the D gene (5 bases each). The V gene's germline CDR1 is MNHNS and CDR2 SASEGT. Trimming pared 3 bases from V and 6 bases from J, leaving 15 bases between. The CDR3 has 14 residues. The CDR3 DNA reads as TGTGCCAGCAGTGAGAGTAATTTTGGGGGCGAGCAGTACTTC. It translates to CASSESNFGGEQYF.

The V and J genes are TRBV7-3 and TRBJ2-1; TRBD2 aligns across 7 bases. This CDR3 has 14 amino acids. Germline lookup yields CDR1 SGHTA and CDR2 FQGTGA. J was trimmed by 8 bases and V by 5 bases; bases with no gene match: 9. The CDR3 DNA follows: TGTGCCAGCAGCAATAGCGGGCCGAATCATGAGCAGTTCTTC. The encoded protein is CASSNSGPNHEQFF.

The J gene is TRBJ2-7, the V gene TRBV9; a weak D match, TRBD1 (5 bases). This CDR3 is built from 12 residues. The germline V and J ends were trimmed by 3 bases and 6 bases, with 10 bases remaining between them. Germline loops: CDR1 SGDLS, CDR2 YYNGEE. CDR3 sequence: CASSDLGVEQYF. CDR3 in DNA: TGTGCCAGCAGCGACTTAGGGGTCGAGCAGTACTTC.

The sample holds a few counts of this clone. The rearrangement links TRBV27 to TRBJ2-7; 7 nucleotides align to TRBD2. Germline lookup yields CDR1 MNHEY and CDR2 SMNVEV (reference sequence). The CDR3 extends over 15 amino acids. With V trimmed by 2 bases and J by 2 bases, 6 bases remained unmatched. DNA for the CDR3: TGTGCCAGCAGTTTAATCCCGGGACTACCCTACGAGCAGTACTTC. Protein product: CASSLIPGLPYEQYF.

This clone was counted a few times. This chain joins TRBV7-2 and TRBJ1-1, with a tentative D call TRBD1 (5 bases). Deletions cut 6 bases from V and 4 bases from J, with 12 bases between. CDR3 length: 13 residues. Looked up from germline, CDR1 is SGHTA and CDR2 is FQGNSA. Here the CDR3 reads CASSLQGGTEAFF. The CDR3 region has the DNA TGTGCCAGCAGTCTTCAGGGAGGCACTGAAGCTTTCTTT.

V usage is TRBV15 and J usage is TRBJ2-2; 7 nucleotides line up with TRBD1. There are 14 residues in the CDR3. V shed 4 bases and J 6 bases; nucleotides not matched to a gene: 5. The germline gives CDR1 LNHNV, CDR2 YYDKDF (reference sequence). CDR3 residues: CATSTTGVAGELFF. CDR3 bases: TGTGCCACCAGCACAACAGGGGTGGCCGGGGAGCTGTTTTTT.

J is TRBJ1-1 and V is TRBV5-1; possibly TRBD1 for D (5 bases). This CDR3 is built from 12 residues. The germline V and J ends were trimmed by 4 bases and 4 bases, with 8 bases remaining between them. The germline gives CDR1 SGHRS, CDR2 YFSETQ. The chain's CDR3 is CASSAGLTEAFF. CDR3 sequence (DNA): TGCGCCAGCAGCGCAGGGCTCACTGAAGCTTTCTTT.

Only a few counts were recorded for this clone. This chain joins TRBV30 and TRBJ2-1, with 7 positions matching TRBD2. The J segment lost 9 bases and the V segment lost 5 bases, leaving 7 bases of the junction unmatched. The CDR3 is 12 residues long. Germline V gene data show CDR1 as GTSNPN and CDR2 as SVGIG (reference sequence). The chain's CDR3 is CAWRGEASEQFF. Written as DNA, the CDR3 is TGTGCCTGGCGGGGGGAGGCGAGTGAGCAGTTCTTC. The variable domain in full, completed from reference TRBV30 and TRBJ2-1, reads SQTIHQWPATLVQPVGSPLSLECTVEGTSNPNLYWYRQAAGRGLQLLFYSVGIGQISSEVPQNLSASRPQDRQFILSSKKLLLSDSGFYLCAWRGEASEQFFGPGTRLTVL.

The CDR3 sequence: CASSGAGGYNEQFF. CDR3 nucleotides: TGTGCCAGCAGCGGGGCAGGGGGATACAATGAGCAGTTCTTC. V usage is TRBV7-6 and J usage is TRBJ2-1; 7 bases map to TRBD1. Germline V gene lookup returns CDR1 SGHVS and CDR2 FNYEAQ. The V and J ends lost 5 bases and 4 bases, in that order; junction bases with no gene match: 5. CDR3 size: 14 residues.

DNA for the CDR3: TGTGCCAGCAGTTCCGGGGGGGACACTGAAGCTTTCTTT. Protein sequence: CASSSGGDTEAFF. The chain carries TRBV28 and TRBJ1-1; weak D call: TRBD1 (5 bases). V lost 4 bases and J lost 3, with 9 bases in between. The germline V gene has CDR1 MDHEN and CDR2 SYDVKM. This CDR3 comprises 13 residues.

This chain links TRBV28 with TRBJ2-5; D gene uncertain. CDR3 length: 10 residues. The V end lost 3 bases, the J end lost 8 bases, and 4 bases lay between the germline ends. The germline V gene encodes CDR1 MDHEN and CDR2 SYDVKM. The CDR3 DNA reads as TGTGCCAGCAGTTTGTCCACCCAGTACTTC. This encodes CASSLSTQYF.

The chain recombines TRBV27 with TRBJ2-5, with D perhaps assigned TRBD1 or TRBD2 (5 bases each). The CDR3 runs 14 residues. Trimming stripped 2 bases from V and 5 bases from J, with 12 bases between. Germline lookup yields CDR1 MNHEY and CDR2 SMNVEV (reference sequence). DNA for the CDR3: TGTGCCAGCAGTTTAAGTCCAGGGACGGAGACCCAGTACTTC. Its protein product is CASSLSPGTETQYF.

The J gene is TRBJ2-7, the V gene TRBV28, with D uncertain. Germline V gene data show CDR1 as MDHEN and CDR2 as SYDVKM. CDR3 length equals 17 residues. V was shortened by 5 bases and J by 2 bases, with 22 bases between the two germline ends. CDR3 sequence: CASSLPGGQALTYEQYF. The CDR3 bases are TGTGCCAGCAGTCTACCCGGTGGGCAGGCTTTGACCTACGAGCAGTACTTC.

This clone appeared a few times. V and J are TRBV29-1 and TRBJ2-2; 7 bases agree with TRBD1. The CDR3 length is 14 residues. The germline V gene has CDR1 SQVTM and CDR2 ANQGSEA. V lost 2 bases, J lost 1 base, and 1 base stayed unmatched. For the CDR3, the DNA is TGCAGCGTTGAAACAGGGGAGAACACCGGGGAGCTGTTTTTT. Translated: CSVETGENTGELFF.

As DNA, the CDR3 is TGTGCCAGTAGCTCCGGGAGTAGCTCCTACAATGAGCAGTTCTTC. As protein: CASSSGSSSYNEQFF. The V gene is TRBV19, the J gene TRBJ2-1; perhaps TRBD2 as D (6 bases). CDR1 LNHDA and CDR2 SQIVND come from the germline V gene (reference sequence). V lost 6 bases to trimming and J lost 0 bases, with 12 bases between them. The CDR3 totals 15 residues.

This chain connects TRBV28 to TRBJ2-7, with TRBD2 as a possible D gene (6 bases). In germline, CDR1 is MDHEN, CDR2 SYDVKM. The CDR3 is made up of 17 amino acids. V shed 2 bases and J shed 2 bases, with 19 bases lying between them. The CDR3 sequence is CASSLPVPGGTTYEQYF. The CDR3 DNA follows: TGTGCCAGCAGTTTACCCGTACCCGGCGGGACCACCTACGAGCAGTACTTC. The whole variable domain, filled in from reference TRBV28 and TRBJ2-7, reads DVKVTQSSRYLVKRTGEKVFLECVQDMDHENMFWYRQDPGLGLRLIYFSYDVKMKEKGDIPEGYSVSREKKERFSLILESASTNQTSMYLCASSLPVPGGTTYEQYFGPGTRLTVT.

The J gene is TRBJ2-4, the V gene TRBV27; 10 bases are shared with TRBD2. J gave up 0 bases and V 4 bases, and 9 bases lay outside the gene matches. This CDR3 has 18 amino acids. CDR1 MNHEY and CDR2 SMNVEV come from the germline V gene (reference sequence). CDR3 amino acids: CASSSPFSGREAKNIQYF. CDR3 DNA sequence: TGTGCCAGCAGTTCCCCATTCAGCGGGAGGGAAGCCAAAAACATTCAGTACTTC.

In its sample, this clone is medium-sized. This sequence joins TRBV4-2 and TRBJ2-3; D is possibly TRBD2 (5 bases). Trimming removed 4 bases from V and 1 base from J, with 18 bases in between. The CDR3 has 17 residues. CDR1 is LGHNA, CDR2 YNFKEQ, per germline. The CDR3 coding sequence is TGTGCCAGCAGCCCAGCTTCGGGATTCGGGGGCACAGATACGCAGTATTTT. Translating it yields CASSPASGFGGTDTQYF.

The rearrangement joins TRBV19 to TRBJ2-6; no clear D. CDR1 and CDR2 from the germline V gene are LNHDA and SQIVND (reference sequence). V was clipped by 3 bases and J by 2 bases, with 11 bases between them. The CDR3 loop spans 16 amino acids. The CDR3 sequence: CASSMGVGTGANVLTF. For the CDR3, the DNA is TGTGCCAGTAGTATGGGTGTCGGCACTGGGGCCAACGTCCTGACTTTC.

This chain joins TRBV7-9 and TRBJ2-1, with a tentative D call TRBD2 (5 bases). The length of the CDR3 is 12 residues. V dropped 1 base and J dropped 8 bases, with 6 bases sitting between them. The germline V gene encodes CDR1 SEHNR and CDR2 FQNEAQ (reference sequence). This CDR3 is CASSLGADEQFF. CDR3 nucleotide sequence: TGTGCCAGCAGCTTAGGAGCGGATGAGCAGTTCTTC. The complete variable domain, with remaining parts taken from reference TRBV7-9 and TRBJ2-1, reads DTGVSQNPRHKITKRGQNVTFRCDPISEHNRLYWYRQTLGQGPEFLTYFQNEAQLEKSRLLSDRFSAERPKGSFSTLEIQRTEQGDSAMYLCASSLGADEQFFGPGTRLTVL.

This clone was seen a few times. V and J are TRBV10-3 and TRBJ2-5, with 7 bases aligning to TRBD2. Germline V gene sequence: CDR1 ENHRY, CDR2 SYGVKD. V was pared by 2 bases and J by 4 bases, with 1 base of the junction left unmatched. The CDR3 totals 13 residues. Here the CDR3 reads CAISESGIETQYF. The CDR3 DNA sequence: TGTGCCATCAGTGAGAGCGGGATAGAGACCCAGTACTTC.

The V gene is TRBV6-5, the J gene TRBJ2-7; TRBD2 agrees at 10 bases. J lost 5 bases, V lost 0 bases, and 4 bases had no gene match. This CDR3 has 15 amino acids. Germline CDR1 reads MNHEY; CDR2 reads SVGAGI. The CDR3 here is CASSYSTSGNHEQYF. CDR3 DNA: TGTGCCAGCAGTTACTCTACTAGCGGGAACCACGAGCAGTACTTC.

The rearrangement uses TRBV5-4 and TRBJ2-7; D tentatively fits TRBD1 or TRBD2 (5 bases each). The CDR3 totals 13 residues. Trimming took off 2 bases at V and 7 bases at J, with 13 bases between the two ends. Germline V lookup: CDR1 SGHNT, CDR2 YYREEE (reference sequence). CDR3 DNA sequence: TGTGCCAGCAGCTTCCCGGGGCAGGAAGAGCAGTACTTC. Its protein is CASSFPGQEEQYF.

Within the sample, this clone is medium-sized (0.01 to 0.1%). The chain has TRBV6-6 and TRBJ1-3, with 10 bases aligning to TRBD1. Per germline, CDR1 MNHNY and CDR2 SVGAGI (reference sequence). The CDR3 runs 15 residues. J lost 7 bases, V lost 4 bases, and 7 bases had no gene match. The CDR3 spells CASSSTGGSMNTIYF. The CDR3 DNA sequence: TGTGCCAGCAGTTCGACAGGGGGCAGTATGAACACCATATATTTT.

This sequence joins TRBV7-4 and TRBJ2-7; TRBD2 matches 8 bases. The CDR3 is 13 residues long. In germline, CDR1 is SGHVT, CDR2 SQSDAQ. After removal of 4 bases from V and 5 bases from J, the junction contained 4 bases not matched to a gene. The DNA for the CDR3 is TGTGCCAGCAGCTGGAATAGCGGGGACGAGCAGTACTTC. This encodes CASSWNSGDEQYF.

The rearrangement joins TRBV28 to TRBJ1-1; no definite D call. The CDR3 extends over 13 amino acids. V shed 5 bases and J shed 7 bases, with 14 bases lying between them. CDR1 MDHEN and CDR2 SYDVKM come from the germline V gene. In DNA form, the CDR3 reads TGTGCCAGCAGTATGGGAGGTATGATTGAAGCTTTCTTT. Its translation is CASSMGGMIEAFF.

The chain uses TRBV7-3 and TRBJ2-1; D possibly matches TRBD1 or TRBD2 (7 bases each). Germline assignment: CDR1 SGHTA and CDR2 FQGTGA. This CDR3 region has 14 residues. V lost 3 bases to trimming and J lost 9 bases, with 15 bases between them. CDR3 coding DNA: TGTGCCAGCAGCTTCGACTCAGGGGGGGCTGAGCAGTTCTTC. Protein: CASSFDSGGAEQFF.

V usage is TRBV27 and J usage is TRBJ2-1, with D perhaps given as TRBD1 or TRBD2 (5 bases each). V was trimmed by 0 bases and J by 2 bases, leaving 17 bases between them. Germline CDR1 MNHEY, CDR2 SMNVEV (reference sequence). This CDR3 is built from 18 residues. The CDR3 nucleotides are TGTGCCAGCAGTTTATCATCCGGGACCCCCGGGGCCTACAATGAGCAGTTCTTC. This gives the protein CASSLSSGTPGAYNEQFF.

The V gene is TRBV30, the J gene TRBJ2-2, with 9 bases identical to TRBD2. The CDR3 has 23 amino acids. Germline CDR1 is GTSNPN and CDR2 is SVGIG (reference sequence). Germline trimming cut 3 bases from V and 4 bases from J; bases unmatched to any gene: 30. CDR3 DNA sequence: TGTGCCTGGAGGGTTGGGACAGTAACCTGGACTTCGAGCGGGGGGACAGTCACCGGGGAGCTGTTTTTT. It codes for CAWRVGTVTWTSSGGTVTGELFF.